This entry lists 11 T cell receptor beta chains sequenced from one sample in a study of regulatory T cells in long-lasting Graves disease (TCRdb year 2021). The library was made by multiplex PCR. The instrument given in TCRdb is Illumina HiSeq 4000. iRepertoire HTBI primers and Arm-PCR amplification of CDR3 regions were used to construct TCR beta libraries. TCRdb trimmed the raw reads at Q25, called clones with MiXCR and kept productive beta chains. CDR3 protein sequences are deduplicated, and each keeps its most common genes and DNA. This sample gives about 460,000 distinct CDR3 sequences in total; 20% to 25% of them show up just once. Under 15% of the sample comes from the top ten. This specimen's time point label, per the study, means: persistent/refractory GD, antithyroid drugs over 5 years with positive TRAb. RNA was extracted from PBMCs in TRIzol for both TCR sequencing and RNA sequencing. The sequences come from peripheral blood mononuclear cells (PBMCs), collected when the disease was refractory, from a patient treated with antithyroid drugs. The receptor set was obtained from a female donor with Graves disease.

This clonotype was counted at least ten times. This chain uses TRBV7-2 with TRBJ2-5, with D perhaps TRBD2 (5 bases). The CDR3 is 15 residues long. The germline V gene encodes CDR1 SGHTA and CDR2 FQGNSA. V gave up 1 base and J gave up 5 bases, with 14 bases separating them. CDR3 residues: CASSLVTGWDETQYF. The CDR3 bases are TGTGCCAGCAGCTTAGTCACGGGATGGGATGAGACCCAGTACTTC.

V usage is TRBV5-5 and J usage is TRBJ2-1, with TRBD2 identical over 13 bases. There are 15 residues in the CDR3. Germline V lookup: CDR1 SGHKS, CDR2 YYEKEE (reference sequence). Germline trimming cut 0 bases from V and 9 bases from J; bases unmatched to any gene: 3. CDR3 DNA sequence: TGTGCCAGCAGCTTGGCGGGACTAGCGGGGAGTGAGCAGTTCTTC. It codes for CASSLAGLAGSEQFF.

This clonotype was detected ten times or more. The rearrangement joins TRBV10-3 to TRBJ1-2; no firm D call. The CDR3 consists of 16 residues. V was pared by 0 bases and J by 4 bases, with 15 bases between. Germline CDR1 is ENHRY and CDR2 is SYGVKD. CDR3: CAISESAGVRGYGYTF. The CDR3 DNA sequence: TGTGCCATCAGTGAGTCTGCCGGGGTGAGAGGCTATGGCTACACCTTC.

This clonotype was observed many times. Possible read error: a much larger clone is one base away. The chain has TRBV6-2 or TRBV6-3 and TRBJ1-5; D is perhaps TRBD1 (6 bases). Germline V gene data show CDR1 as MNHEY and CDR2 as SVGEGT. Trimming took off 5 bases at V and 2 bases at J, with 10 bases between the two ends. CDR3 length equals 14 residues. CDR3 region: CASSEAGGNQPQHF. As DNA, the CDR3 is TGTGCCAGCAGTGAAGCAGGGGGCAATCAGCCCCAGCATTTT.

This clonotype has just a few counts. The chain joins TRBV7-9 to TRBJ2-7; 7 bases line up with TRBD1. In germline, CDR1 is SEHNR, CDR2 FQNEAQ (reference sequence). V lost 1 base, J lost 5 bases, and 2 bases stayed unmatched. This CDR3 has 13 amino acids. The DNA for the CDR3 is TGTGCCAGCAGCTTAGACGACAGGGACGAGCAGTACTTC. Translating it yields CASSLDDRDEQYF.

The gene calls are TRBV20-1 and TRBJ1-2; a weak D match, TRBD1 (5 bases). The CDR3 spans 14 residues. V lost 0 bases and J 3 bases, leaving 11 bases between the germline ends. Germline lookup yields CDR1 DFQATT and CDR2 SNEGSKA (reference sequence). The CDR3 reads CSARETGGDYGYTF. The CDR3 bases are TGCAGTGCTAGAGAAACAGGAGGAGACTATGGCTACACCTTC.

Many counts were recorded for this clonotype. V and J are TRBV12-3 or TRBV12-4 and TRBJ1-2; D gene ambiguous. V was cut by 6 bases and J by 4 bases, with 6 bases left in between. The CDR3 length is 11 residues. In DNA form, the CDR3 reads TGTGCCAGCAGCTCCGGCTATGGCTACACCTTC. It translates to CASSSGYGYTF.

This clonotype showed up many times. This chain uses TRBV2 with TRBJ1-2; no definite D call. The CDR3 is 11 residues long. Germline assignment: CDR1 SNHLY and CDR2 FYNNEI. Trimming left V 6 bases short and J 5 bases short, with 7 bases between. The CDR3 nucleotides are TGTGCCAGCAGCAGAATTTATGGCTACACCTTC. Translation: CASSRIYGYTF.

Concerning this clonotype: This may be a read error: a much more frequent sequence differs by one nucleotide. J is TRBJ1-2 and V is TRBV12-3 or TRBV12-4; the D gene is possibly TRBD1 (5 bases). The CDR3 has 13 amino acids. The CDR3 here is CASRLGANYDYTF. DNA of the CDR3: TGTGCCAGCAGGCTTGGGGCTAACTATGACTACACCTTC.

The sample holds many counts of this clonotype. The V gene is TRBV2, the J gene TRBJ2-7; D is tentatively TRBD1 or TRBD2 (6 bases each). V was shortened by 3 bases and J by 5 bases, with 14 bases between the two germline ends. This CDR3 is 14 amino acids long. Looked up from germline, CDR1 is SNHLY and CDR2 is FYNNEI. CDR3 DNA sequence: TGTGCCAGCAGTGAGAGTCCCGGGGGCCACGAGCAGTACTTC. It encodes CASSESPGGHEQYF. Full variable domain (remainder filled in from reference TRBV2 and TRBJ2-7): EPEVTQTPSHQVTQMGQEVILRCVPISNHLYFYWYRQILGQKVEFLVSFYNNEISEKSEIFDDQFSVERPDGSNFTLKIRSTKLEDSAMYFCASSESPGGHEQYFGPGTRLTVT.

This clonotype was picked up a small number of times. The junction departs from germline at one end; a sequencing error may be responsible. The chain joins TRBV7-7 to TRBJ2-3; no definite D call. Germline loops: CDR1 SSHAT, CDR2 FNYEAQ (reference sequence). This CDR3 has 13 residues. The CDR3 loop reads CASSLSSTDTQYF. DNA of the CDR3: TGTGCTAGCAGCTTATCTAGCACAGATACGCAGTATTTT.